The 19 T cell receptor beta chains below all came from one sample that was sequenced in a study of early T cells in non-severe SARS-CoV-2 infection. TCRdb recomputed calls from the 5' RACE reads with MiXCR, one row per CDR3 protein. The sample carries about 110,000 distinct CDR3 sequences, roughly 12% recorded once. The sequenced sample was whole blood, obtained at baseline. These TCRs come from an adult who was a healthcare worker with PCR-confirmed SARS-CoV-2 infection or an uninfected control (not recorded which).

This clonotype was counted many times. V usage is TRBV2 and J usage is TRBJ2-7; D is perhaps TRBD2 (6 bases). Trimming left V 8 bases short and J 0 bases short, with 8 bases between. Germline assignment: CDR1 SNHLY and CDR2 FYNNEI. The CDR3 is made up of 12 amino acids. The CDR3 region is CASSGDSYEQYF. In nucleotides, the CDR3 is TGTGCCAGCTCGGGGGACTCCTACGAGCAGTACTTC.

This clonotype was observed once. This chain joins TRBV3-1 and TRBJ2-7, with unresolved D. The length of the CDR3 is 15 residues. CDR1 LGHDT and CDR2 YNNKEL come from the germline V gene (reference sequence). The V gene lost 1 base and the J gene lost 3 bases, with 13 bases spanning the gap. The CDR3, as DNA: TGTGCCAGCAGCCAAGGGGCCTCGGGCTTCTACGAGCAGTACTTC. It is translated as CASSQGASGFYEQYF.

This chain joins TRBV7-2 and TRBJ1-2; D gene unclear. The CDR3 length is 13 residues. Germline lookup yields CDR1 SGHTA and CDR2 FQGNSA. Trimming removed 4 bases at V and 8 bases at J, with 14 bases between. CDR3 DNA sequence: TGTGCCAGCAGCTACGATCCCATCGGGGGCTACACCTTC. Translation: CASSYDPIGGYTF.

This clonotype occurred a few times. The chain joins TRBV3-1 to TRBJ2-1, with D perhaps TRBD2 (6 bases). The V gene lost 0 bases and the J gene lost 0 bases, with 12 bases spanning the gap. Germline V CDR1 and CDR2: LGHDT, YNNKEL (reference sequence). This CDR3 is built from 17 residues. The CDR3 DNA sequence: TGTGCCAGCAGCCAAGAAGGAGGCGGGACCTCCTACAATGAGCAGTTCTTC. Amino acids: CASSQEGGGTSYNEQFF.

This clonotype was counted many times. In DNA form, the CDR3 reads TGTGCCAGCAGTTACTCGCGAACAGCGGAGACCCAGTACTTC. Amino acid sequence: CASSYSRTAETQYF. The chain employs TRBV6-5 and TRBJ2-5; no definite D call. Germline V gene lookup returns CDR1 MNHEY and CDR2 SVGAGI. This CDR3 spans 14 amino acids. The V end was cut by 0 bases, the J end by 5 bases, with 10 bases between.

This clonotype was recorded a few times. V usage is TRBV6-6 and J usage is TRBJ1-4; possible D gene TRBD1, 5 bases. V lost 8 bases and J lost 7, with 14 bases in between. The CDR3 length is 13 residues. CDR1 is MNHNY and CDR2 is SVGAGI in the germline V gene (reference sequence). CDR3 DNA sequence: TGTGCCAGCCACCGGGACTTAACTGAAAAACTGTTTTTT. It translates to CASHRDLTEKLFF.

The rearrangement joins TRBV5-1 to TRBJ1-6; D gene unclear. Trimming shortened V by 4 bases and J by 7 bases, and 12 bases separated the two germline ends. There are 14 residues in the CDR3. The germline V gene has CDR1 SGHRS and CDR2 YFSETQ. CDR3 DNA sequence: TGCGCCAGCAGCGACGGCCCGGGGAATTCACCCCTCCACTTT. Amino acid sequence: CASSDGPGNSPLHF.

In the case of this clonotype: This may come from a read error, since a much larger clone is one base off. Because it lacks the conserved phenylalanine or tryptophan at the end, this CDR3 is likely a read error. The chain links TRBV12-3 or TRBV12-4 to TRBJ2-7; D is unclear. The CDR3 totals 12 residues. The V gene lost 3 bases and the J gene lost 7 bases, with 10 bases spanning the gap. CDR3 sequence: CASSFRPAEQYS. The CDR3, as DNA: TGTGCCAGCAGTTTCCGTCCGGCGGAGCAGTACTCC.

In its sample, this clonotype was seen many times. The rearrangement uses TRBV9 and TRBJ2-3, with 10 bases aligning to TRBD2. The CDR3 consists of 17 residues. V shed 3 bases, J shed 2 bases, and the junction held 9 bases outside the gene matches. Germline values: CDR1 SGDLS, CDR2 YYNGEE. The CDR3 here is CASSGPPSGGDTDTQYF. As DNA, the CDR3 is TGTGCCAGCAGCGGCCCTCCTAGCGGGGGAGACACAGATACGCAGTATTTT.

This clonotype came up a few times. This sequence joins TRBV20-1 and TRBJ2-4, with 12 bases that match TRBD2. The V and J ends lost 3 bases and 3 bases, in that order; junction bases with no gene match: 3. The CDR3 covers 15 residues. Looked up from germline, CDR1 is DFQATT and CDR2 is SNEGSKA (reference sequence). For the CDR3, the DNA is TGCAGTGCTAGCCGACTAGCGGGGGACAAAAACATTCAGTACTTC. Its protein product is CSASRLAGDKNIQYF.

This clonotype occurred many times. This rearrangement joins TRBV27 to TRBJ1-2; TRBD1 might be the D (5 bases). The CDR3 has 14 amino acids. Germline CDR1 reads MNHEY; CDR2 reads SMNVEV (reference sequence). V lost 6 bases to trimming and J lost 2 bases, with 13 bases between them. The CDR3 here is CASSPRTPNYGYTF. CDR3 sequence (DNA): TGTGCCAGCAGCCCTAGGACACCGAACTATGGCTACACCTTC.

This chain joins TRBV20-1 and TRBJ2-7; D gene uncertain. The V end was cut by 4 bases, the J end by 4 bases, with 8 bases between. Germline V gene sequence: CDR1 DFQATT, CDR2 SNEGSKA (reference sequence). The CDR3 covers 11 residues. This CDR3 reads CSATDRYEQYF. Written as DNA, the CDR3 is TGCAGTGCTACCGACCGTTACGAGCAGTACTTC.

The chain links TRBV27 to TRBJ1-2; tentative D call: TRBD1 (6 bases). This CDR3 is built from 15 residues. Trimming removed 2 bases at V and 1 base at J, with 11 bases between. The germline CDR1 and CDR2 sequences are MNHEY and SMNVEV (reference sequence). The CDR3 DNA is TGTGCCAGCAGTTTAGGACAGAGTCTTAACTATGGCTACACCTTC. Protein product: CASSLGQSLNYGYTF.

This chain connects TRBV30 to TRBJ1-6, with TRBD1 as a possible D gene (6 bases). The germline V and J ends were trimmed by 0 bases and 10 bases, with 22 bases remaining between them. CDR3 length: 17 residues. CDR1 and CDR2 (germline): GTSNPN, SVGIG (reference sequence). The DNA for the CDR3 is TGTGCCTGGAGTGTTGGAAAAGCAGGGGTTAGCCGATCACCCCTCCACTTT. Translating it yields CAWSVGKAGVSRSPLHF.

This clonotype was counted between two and nine times. The chain recombines TRBV25-1 with TRBJ2-7; 10 nucleotides align to TRBD1. Germline V gene lookup returns CDR1 MGHDK and CDR2 SYGVNS. Trimming cost V 5 bases and J 7 bases; bases outside gene matches: 11. CDR3 length equals 15 residues. The CDR3 nucleotides are TGTGCCAGCAGTCGCGGCGGGACAGGGGACCATGAGCAGTACTTC. This gives the protein CASSRGGTGDHEQYF.

This clonotype was counted a few times. The CDR3 nucleotides are TGCAGCGTTGAGGCGCATACTGGAAACACCATATATTTT. This gives the protein CSVEAHTGNTIYF. The chain is built from TRBV29-1 and TRBJ1-3; D is ambiguous. Trimming cost V 3 bases and J 2 bases, with 8 bases left between them. CDR1 SQVTM and CDR2 ANQGSEA come from the germline V gene. The CDR3 runs 13 residues.

The rearrangement joins TRBV27 to TRBJ2-1, with TRBD2 matching over 8 bases. Germline lookup yields CDR1 MNHEY and CDR2 SMNVEV (reference sequence). The ends lost 3 bases at V and 10 bases at J; junction bases unmatched: 5. The CDR3 runs 13 residues. CDR3 nucleotide sequence: TGTGCCAGCAGTTTGGCGGGGGGAACCGAGCAGTTCTTC. This codes for CASSLAGGTEQFF.

This clonotype was counted at least ten times. The chain combines TRBV5-1 with TRBJ1-1; 10 nucleotides line up with TRBD1. Trimming removed 3 bases from V and 6 bases from J; junction bases left unmatched: 5. This CDR3 is 14 amino acids long. Germline-derived CDR1 and CDR2 are SGHRS and YFSETQ. The CDR3 nucleotides read TGCGCCAGCAGCTCGGGGGACAGGGGTCCTGAAGCTTTCTTT. It translates to CASSSGDRGPEAFF.

This clonotype has only a few counts. This chain links TRBV7-2 with TRBJ1-4; D remains ambiguous. The CDR3 is 14 amino acids. Germline loops: CDR1 SGHTA, CDR2 FQGNSA. V was trimmed by 5 bases and J by 0 bases, leaving 7 bases between them. This chain's CDR3 is CASSISATNEKLFF. The CDR3 bases are TGTGCCAGCAGCATCAGTGCAACTAATGAAAAACTGTTTTTT.